This entry lists 15 T cell receptor beta chains sequenced from one sample in a study of regulatory T cells in long-lasting Graves disease. Regarding time point: newly diagnosed GD, antithyroid drugs for less than 3 months. The TCR library used RNA extracted from PBMCs. CDR3-region Arm-PCR and iRepertoire HTBI primers produced the TCR beta libraries. TCRdb re-called the multiplex PCR reads through MiXCR, storing one row per CDR3 protein. Found here are about 620,000 distinct CDR3 sequences, under 20% of them singletons; the top ten hold 15% to 20%. The same data also contributed to another study, on T cells in Graves' hyperthyroidism and ophthalmopathy.

The sample consisted of peripheral blood mononuclear cells (PBMCs), taken at new diagnosis, from a patient treated with antithyroid drugs. The receptors originated from a woman aged 25 to 45 with Graves disease.

The chain couples TRBV10-3 to TRBJ2-3, with TRBD1 identical over 7 bases. Germline-derived CDR1 and CDR2 are ENHRY and SYGVKD. After removal of 6 bases from V and 0 bases from J, the junction contained 6 bases not matched to a gene. The length of the CDR3 is 15 residues. The CDR3 protein is CAISEPGQSTDTQYF. Here the CDR3 DNA reads TGTGCCATCAGCGAACCGGGACAGAGCACAGATACGCAGTATTTT.

This clonotype has at least ten counts. The V call is TRBV20-1, the J call TRBJ2-5; no firm D call. CDR1 is DFQATT and CDR2 is SNEGSKA in the germline V gene (reference sequence). V was pared by 6 bases and J by 5 bases, with 7 bases between. This CDR3 region has 10 residues. The CDR3 region is CSAKGETQYF. The CDR3, as DNA: TGCAGTGCCAAAGGGGAGACCCAGTACTTC.

This rearrangement joins TRBV18 to TRBJ2-7; 7 bases map to TRBD1. CDR1 and CDR2 from the germline V gene are KGHSH and LQKENI. The CDR3 is made up of 16 amino acids. Unmatched junction bases numbered 7, after V lost 1 base and J lost 1 base. The CDR3 loop reads CASSPQGTAPSYEQYF. The DNA for the CDR3 is TGTGCCAGCTCACCACAAGGGACAGCCCCGTCCTACGAGCAGTACTTC.

The chain couples TRBV4-2 to TRBJ2-1, with D possibly being TRBD2 (6 bases). The CDR3 sequence is 15 residues long. The germline V and J ends were trimmed by 0 bases and 1 base, with 7 bases remaining between them. CDR1 and CDR2 (germline): LGHNA, YNFKEQ. The CDR3 nucleotides read TGTGCCAGCAGCCAAGAGAGCGGGTCCTACAATGAGCAGTTCTTC. Amino acid sequence: CASSQESGSYNEQFF.

Only a few counts were recorded for this clonotype. CDR3 sequence: CASSLSQPRGEQYF. In DNA, the CDR3 is TGTGCCAGCAGTTTATCACAGCCTCGGGGCGAGCAGTACTTC. This chain links TRBV28 with TRBJ2-7; tentatively, D is TRBD2 (5 bases). The CDR3 loop spans 14 amino acids. CDR1 is MDHEN, CDR2 SYDVKM, per germline. V was trimmed by 1 base and J by 6 bases, leaving 13 bases between them.

In its sample, this clonotype was seen many times. The chain is built from TRBV12-3 or TRBV12-4 and TRBJ2-1; D is ambiguous. This CDR3 has 14 residues. The V end lost 7 bases, the J end lost 9 bases, and 19 bases lay between the germline ends. This CDR3 is CASTVLPLVFEQFF. As DNA, the CDR3 is TGTGCCAGCACCGTTTTGCCCCTAGTGTTTGAGCAGTTCTTC.

This clonotype was found many times. The rearrangement joins TRBV29-1 to TRBJ2-1, with D possibly being TRBD1 or TRBD2 (5 bases each). Trimming took off 6 bases at V and 5 bases at J, with 17 bases between the two ends. The germline CDR1 and CDR2 sequences are SQVTM and ANQGSEA. This CDR3 has 14 amino acids. The CDR3 bases are TGCAGCGTCTATTCCAGGGAGAGCGACAATGAGCAGTTCTTC. Protein sequence: CSVYSRESDNEQFF.

This clonotype was recorded at least ten times. The rearrangement links TRBV12-3 or TRBV12-4 to TRBJ2-5; D may match TRBD1 or TRBD2 (5 bases each). V lost 1 base and J 9 bases, leaving 18 bases between the germline ends. The CDR3 runs 15 residues. The CDR3 here is CASSLDPSWGRAQYF. The CDR3 DNA sequence: TGTGCCAGCAGTTTAGACCCTAGCTGGGGCAGGGCCCAGTACTTC.

The chain links TRBV6-2 or TRBV6-3 to TRBJ2-2; D ambiguous. Per germline, CDR1 MNHEY and CDR2 SVGEGT. V lost 0 bases, J lost 2 bases, and 10 bases lay in between. CDR3 size: 16 residues. CDR3 DNA sequence: TGTGCCAGCAGTTACTCGAGCGCCGTAAACACCGGGGAGCTGTTTTTT. Its protein product is CASSYSSAVNTGELFF.

J is TRBJ2-1 and V is TRBV30; 7 bases agree with TRBD1. Germline assignment: CDR1 GTSNPN and CDR2 SVGIG (reference sequence). The CDR3 runs to 17 residues. V dropped 0 bases and J dropped 7; count of bases not matched to a gene: 15. CDR3 loop: CAWSVLFSGQNRNEQFF. CDR3 nucleotide sequence: TGTGCCTGGAGTGTACTGTTTTCGGGACAGAATCGGAATGAGCAGTTCTTC.

With regard to this clonotype: This may be a read error, as it is one base from a much larger clone. This rearrangement joins TRBV19 to TRBJ1-1, with unresolved D. CDR1 is LNHDA, CDR2 SQIVND, per germline (reference sequence). This CDR3 has 13 amino acids. The CDR3 is CVSSMTANTEAFF. In DNA, the CDR3 is TGTGTCAGTAGTATGACGGCGAACACTGAAGCTTTCTTT.

This clonotype was found many times. The gene calls are TRBV27 and TRBJ2-4, with a possible D match to TRBD1 (6 bases). CDR1 is MNHEY, CDR2 SMNVEV, per germline (reference sequence). V was shortened by 0 bases and J by 4 bases, with 10 bases between the two germline ends. CDR3 length: 15 amino acids. In DNA form, the CDR3 reads TGTGCCAGCAGTTTATCCGTGGACAGAAAAAACATTCAGTACTTC. It codes for CASSLSVDRKNIQYF.

This clonotype was found many times. One end of the junction fails to match germline, which may point to a read error. The CDR3 protein is CASSLNSEAFF. For the CDR3, the DNA is TGTGCCAGCAGCCTAAACAGTGAAGCTTTCTTT. The chain joins TRBV12-3 or TRBV12-4 to TRBJ1-1, with D uncertain. This CDR3 is built from 11 residues.

Concerning this clonotype itself: Just one base apart from a much larger clone, this may be a read error. CDR3 coding DNA: TGTGCCAGCAGCTTAGATTCAGGGGATCTTGGCGACACCTTC. Amino acids: CASSLDSGDLGDTF. The rearrangement uses TRBV11-1 and TRBJ1-2; possible D gene TRBD1, 6 bases. This CDR3 is built from 14 residues. CDR1 is SGHAT, CDR2 FQDESV, per germline (reference sequence).

This clonotype was observed many times. The rearrangement uses TRBV28 and TRBJ1-5; D gene uncertain. The CDR3 extends over 17 amino acids. V lost 5 bases, J lost 0 bases, and 17 bases lay in between. Germline values: CDR1 MDHEN, CDR2 SYDVKM. CDR3 protein: CASSNQTTASSNQPQHF. CDR3 in DNA: TGTGCCAGCAGTAACCAAACGACTGCCAGTAGCAATCAGCCCCAGCATTTT.